This T cell receptor beta chain appears in the sequencing data of a study of chemoradiotherapy in HPV16-positive cancers. At the level of the study: Candidate HPV-specific T-cell clones and common TCR motifs came from functional assays in two HPV16-positive patients.

Measured with immunoSEQ multiplex PCR; TCRdb has only the in-frame clones, and not every one. This sample carries 30,000 or so clones, approximately 90% of them seen once, and the ten largest clones take about 3.4%. Trimming pared 1 base from V and 6 bases from J, leaving 12 bases between. The germline V gene has CDR1 SGHVS and CDR2 FNYEAQ. This CDR3 spans 14 amino acids. Repeated repertoire sampling spanned the course of chemoradiotherapy. The count of this clone is one. This TCR came from a human donor with HPV-associated anogenital cancer. Sequences were derived from blood, sampled from a patient who underwent chemoradiotherapy. The chain links TRBV7-6 to TRBJ2-5; D perhaps matches TRBD2 (5 bases). CDR3 amino acids: CASSLGGSQQTQYF. In nucleotides, the CDR3 is TGTGCCAGCAGCTTAGGAGGGTCTCAGCAGACCCAGTACTTC.